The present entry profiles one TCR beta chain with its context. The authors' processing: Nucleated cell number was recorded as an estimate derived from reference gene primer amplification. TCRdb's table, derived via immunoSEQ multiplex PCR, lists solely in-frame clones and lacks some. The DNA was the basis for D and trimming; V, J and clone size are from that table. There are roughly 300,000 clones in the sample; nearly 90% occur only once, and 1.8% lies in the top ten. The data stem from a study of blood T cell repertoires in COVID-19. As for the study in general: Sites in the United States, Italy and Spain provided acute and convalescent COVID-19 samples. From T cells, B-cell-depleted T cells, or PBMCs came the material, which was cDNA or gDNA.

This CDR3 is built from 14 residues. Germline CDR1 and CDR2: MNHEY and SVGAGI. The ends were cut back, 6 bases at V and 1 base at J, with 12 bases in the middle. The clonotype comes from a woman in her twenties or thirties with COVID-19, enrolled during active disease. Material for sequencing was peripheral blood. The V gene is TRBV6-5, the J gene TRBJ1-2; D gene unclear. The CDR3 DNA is TGTGCCAGCAGATCCGGGTCGGGTAACTATGGCTACACCTTC. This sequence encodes CASRSGSGNYGYTF.